The clone carrying this TCR beta chain was recorded many times. These data belong to a study of T cell repertoires in cytomegalovirus infection. The CDR3 length is 15 residues. V was trimmed by 1 base and J by 1 base, leaving 7 bases between them. CDR1 and CDR2 from the germline V gene are SGHTA and FQGNSA. One entry per CDR3 protein results from TCRdb running MiXCR on the reads. The data contain approximately 750,000 distinct CDR3 sequences, about 40% of them singletons. This TCR was sampled from a human donor in good health (CMV status not recorded). Some clones in this sample may be carry-over from other donors' samples. Sequencing input: PBMCs. The chain is built from TRBV7-2 and TRBJ2-2; D is undetermined. The CDR3 reads CASSLGSMNTGELFF. In nucleotides, the CDR3 is TGTGCCAGCAGCTTAGGTTCTATGAACACCGGGGAGCTGTTTTTT.